Listed below are T cell receptor beta chains from one sample, sequenced in a study of molecular identifiers for immune sequencing clone quantification. One entry per CDR3 protein, called by TCRdb with MiXCR from the PCR reads. Of about 320,000 distinct CDR3 sequences detected, over 20% appear once; the ten largest clones hold 0.65% to 0.95%. The source material was naive CD8+ T cells from blood, with Jurkat cell RNA spiked in. The source is a human donor in good health. Some libraries in this study had Jurkat cell RNA spiked in. Each CDR3 is given with its conserved first and last residue. The D gene is left open where the match is weak. Where a row states a size, it is once, few, many or the class of an expanded clone; other rows omit it.

CSVEEEGLTEKLFF | TGCAGCGTTGAAGAGGAAGGGCTCACTGAAAAACTGTTTTTT | TRBJ1-4 | 14 | TRBV29-1 | - | -
CASSYRVTGELSF | TGTGCCAGCAGTTACAGGGTCACCGGGGAGCTGTCTTTT | TRBJ2-2 | 13 | TRBV6-5 | - | -
CSARSVRPGGPSNEQFF | TGCAGTGCTAGATCGGTTCGTCCGGGAGGGCCGAGCAATGAGCAGTTCTTC | TRBJ2-1 | 17 | TRBV20-1 | - | TRBD2
CASSYGGLADGGETQYF | TGTGCCAGCAGTTACGGGGGACTAGCGGATGGGGGAGAGACCCAGTACTTC | TRBJ2-5 | 17 | TRBV6-5 | - | TRBD2
CTSSLVRGHFGFGTEAFF | TGTACCAGCAGCTTAGTTAGGGGGCATTTCGGGTTTGGCACTGAAGCTTTCTTT | TRBJ1-1 | 18 | TRBV7-9 | - | TRBD1
CASSSIGLGGEQYF | TGTGCCAGCAGCTCGATTGGCCTGGGGGGCGAGCAGTACTTC | TRBJ2-7 | 14 | TRBV7-9 | many | -
CSARGVRGLYNEQFF | TGCAGTGCCCGTGGGGTTAGGGGGCTCTACAATGAGCAGTTCTTC | TRBJ2-1 | 15 | TRBV20-1 | few | TRBD1
CASRVTMTGSTDTQYF | TGCGCCAGCAGGGTAACTATGACGGGTAGCACAGATACGCAGTATTTT | TRBJ2-3 | 16 | TRBV4-1 | few | -
CASSPSPYSPLHF | TGTGCCAGCAGCCCTTCTCCTTATTCACCCCTCCACTTT | TRBJ1-6 | 13 | TRBV27 | many | -
CASSYSAVTGELFF | TGTGCCAGCAGTTACTCAGCCGTGACCGGGGAGCTGTTTTTT | TRBJ2-2 | 14 | TRBV6-5 | many | -
CASSRQTNQPQHF | TGTGCCAGCAGTCGACAGACAAATCAGCCCCAGCATTTT | TRBJ1-5 | 13 | TRBV12-3/TRBV12-4 | many | -
CASAAGHNYEQYF | TGTGCCAGCGCCGCTGGACACAACTACGAGCAGTACTTC | TRBJ2-7 | 13 | TRBV7-6 | few | -
CATSRDSHSRTHEQYF | TGTGCCACCAGCAGAGATTCCCATAGCAGAACCCACGAGCAGTACTTC | TRBJ2-7 | 16 | TRBV15 | few | -
CASSLGQFYEQYF | TGTGCCAGCAGCTTGGGACAGTTCTACGAGCAGTACTTC | TRBJ2-7 | 13 | TRBV5-4 | many | -
CASSPGQGWERTEAFF | TGTGCCAGCAGCCCCGGACAGGGCTGGGAACGCACTGAAGCTTTCTTT | TRBJ1-1 | 16 | TRBV6-6 | many | TRBD1
CASSFPTGTSGRGRTDTQYF | TGTGCCAGCAGCTTCCCAACCGGGACTAGCGGGAGAGGTCGCACAGATACGCAGTATTTT | TRBJ2-3 | 20 | TRBV11-2 | - | TRBD2
CASGTGTGVEQYF | TGTGCCAGCGGGACCGGGACAGGGGTCGAGCAGTACTTC | TRBJ2-7 | 13 | TRBV12-3/TRBV12-4 | few | TRBD1
CASSFAGGDGYTF | TGCGCCAGCAGCTTCGCAGGGGGCGATGGCTACACCTTC | TRBJ1-2 | 13 | TRBV5-1 | many | TRBD1
CSASFLGRINEQFF | TGCAGTGCTAGCTTCCTGGGGAGAATCAATGAGCAGTTCTTC | TRBJ2-1 | 14 | TRBV20-1 | - | -
CATSDSGAFMGQYF | TGTGCCACCAGTGATTCTGGGGCGTTTATGGGGCAGTACTTC | TRBJ2-7 | 14 | TRBV24-1 | few | -
CASSWAPDSYEQYF | TGTGCCAGCAGCTGGGCGCCAGACAGCTACGAGCAGTACTTC | TRBJ2-7 | 14 | TRBV11-2 | - | -
CASRMSSQETQYF | TGTGCCAGCAGAATGAGTTCACAAGAGACCCAGTACTTC | TRBJ2-5 | 13 | TRBV11-2 | - | -